This T cell receptor (beta chain) was identified in a study of shared clonotypes between healthy human individuals. Overall study results and limits: Generation probability values for non-shared clonotypes were lower than those for clonotypes shared by all four donors.

Trimming at V came to 2 bases and at J to 4 bases, leaving 5 bases not matched to a gene. The germline CDR1 and CDR2 sequences are SEHNR and FQNEAQ (reference sequence). The CDR3 runs to 14 residues. Naive CD8 cells lacked CD45RO and underwent positive selection for CCR7, leaving out terminally differentiated effector memory CD45RA+ cells. Sequencing used immunoSEQ multiplex PCR; TCRdb keeps in-frame clones, though not all of them. The sample yields approximately 2,000,000 clones, 93% seen once. About this clone: Its specificity is unknown.

The chain combines TRBV7-9 with TRBJ2-7; 7 bases line up with TRBD2. The sample taken for sequencing was naive CD8+ T cells from PBMCs. This receptor was identified in a man aged 18 to 29 in good health. Some clones in this sample may be carry-over from other donors' samples. The CDR3 spells CASSLTRERYEQYF. In DNA, the CDR3 is TGTGCCAGCAGCTTAACGCGGGAGAGGTACGAGCAGTACTTC.